This T cell receptor beta chain is drawn from a study of blood T cell repertoires in COVID-19. Across the whole study: Researchers got acute and convalescent COVID-19 samples from the United States, Italy and Spain. T cells, B-cell-depleted T cells, or PBMCs provided the cDNA or gDNA that served as material.

Under the authors' procedure: Estimation of nucleated cell counts relied on the amplification of reference gene primers. The data were produced by immunoSEQ multiplex PCR, yet TCRdb's version contains in-frame clones alone and is incomplete. V and J calls and clone size follow that table, whereas D and trimming were derived from the DNA. This sample carries 75,000 to 90,000 clones, more than 85% of them seen once, and the ten largest clones take 8%. Germline loops: CDR1 SGHRS, CDR2 YFSETQ. This CDR3 is built from 16 residues. Trimming removed 0 bases at V and 3 bases at J, with 12 bases between. The chain is built from TRBV5-1 and TRBJ2-2; tentative D call: TRBD2 (7 bases). This receptor was identified in a man older than 75 with active or convalescent COVID-19. The sample was peripheral blood. In nucleotides, the CDR3 is TGCGCCAGCAGCTTGGACGGGGGGCGGGACACCGGGGAGCTGTTTTTT. Its protein is CASSLDGGRDTGELFF. The full variable domain, its missing parts supplied by reference TRBV5-1 and TRBJ2-2, is KAGVTQTPRYLIKTRGQQVTLSCSPISGHRSVSWYQQTPGQGLQFLFEYFSETQRNKGNFPGRFSGRQFSNSRSEMNVSTLELGDSALYLCASSLDGGRDTGELFFGEGSRLTVL.